The next 27 T cell receptor beta chains were all read from a single sample in a study of memory CD4+ T cells and cytomegalovirus serostatus. The sort gate was single viable CD3+CD4+CD8-CD45RO+ cells for memory CD4+ T cells. Sequencing used immunoSEQ multiplex PCR; TCRdb keeps in-frame clones, though not all of them. Of 40,000 to 60,000 clones detected, roughly 73% appear once; the ten largest clones hold 0.6% to 0.95%. Sequenced material: memory CD4+ T cells from blood. The origin of the receptors is an adult in good health and CMV-seronegative.

The chain links TRBV7-9 to TRBJ1-2, with 10 positions matching TRBD1. Germline V CDR1 and CDR2: SEHNR, FQNEAQ (reference sequence). Trimming removed 0 bases from V and 5 bases from J; junction bases left unmatched: 6. The CDR3 has 16 amino acids. The CDR3 sequence is CASSLAGTGAGYGYTF. The CDR3 region has the DNA TGTGCCAGCAGCTTAGCCGGGACAGGGGCGGGGTATGGCTACACCTTC.

The chain has TRBV30 and TRBJ2-1; 7 positions agree with TRBD2. This CDR3 has 11 amino acids. Germline values: CDR1 GTSNPN, CDR2 SVGIG (reference sequence). The junction had 8 bases not matched to a gene; V was cut back by 5 bases and J by 13 bases. The CDR3 DNA sequence: TGTGCCTGGTACGGGGGAGGGCCCCAGTTCTTC. This sequence encodes CAWYGGGPQFF.

The chain joins TRBV23-1 to TRBJ2-7; 8 bases line up with TRBD2. TRBV23-1 is an ORF for which the function is uncertain. The V gene end was trimmed by 5 bases and the J gene end by 1 base; junction bases not matched to a gene: 10. This CDR3 spans 16 amino acids. Here the CDR3 DNA reads TGCGCCAGCAGTAGCCCCACCGGGACTAGTTCCTACGAGCAGTACTTC. This encodes CASSSPTGTSSYEQYF.

The chain combines TRBV27 with TRBJ2-5; D perhaps matches TRBD1 (5 bases). In germline, CDR1 is MNHEY, CDR2 SMNVEV (reference sequence). V lost 5 bases, J lost 3 bases, and 10 bases lay in between. The CDR3 runs to 13 residues. In DNA form, the CDR3 reads TGTGCCAGCAGTCGACAGCCGGAAGAGACCCAGTACTTC. Its protein product is CASSRQPEETQYF.

The rearrangement joins TRBV5-1 to TRBJ1-1; no definite D call. This CDR3 contains 15 residues. The germline CDR1 and CDR2 sequences are SGHRS and YFSETQ. The V and J ends lost 5 bases and 5 bases respectively, with 19 bases between them. The CDR3 here is CASSLRTLGQTEAFF. The CDR3 bases are TGCGCCAGCAGTTTACGAACCCTCGGGCAGACTGAAGCTTTCTTT. Full variable domain (remainder filled in from reference TRBV5-1 and TRBJ1-1): KAGVTQTPRYLIKTRGQQVTLSCSPISGHRSVSWYQQTPGQGLQFLFEYFSETQRNKGNFPGRFSGRQFSNSRSEMNVSTLELGDSALYLCASSLRTLGQTEAFFGQGTRLTVV.

V gene TRBV28 combines with J gene TRBJ2-3; D not certain. Germline V gene data show CDR1 as MDHEN and CDR2 as SYDVKM. V lost 8 bases and J lost 3, with 15 bases in between. The CDR3 consists of 14 residues. As DNA, the CDR3 is TGTGCCAGCGCACGAGAAAGGCTGACAGATACGCAGTATTTT. It translates to CASARERLTDTQYF.

This clone has a handful of counts. This chain joins TRBV19 and TRBJ1-1; D is undetermined. V was cut by 2 bases and J by 2 bases, with 6 bases left in between. Looked up from germline, CDR1 is LNHDA and CDR2 is SQIVND (reference sequence). This CDR3 has 13 residues. The CDR3, as DNA: TGTGCCAGTAGTATAATTCCAAACACTGAAGCTTTCTTT. This codes for CASSIIPNTEAFF.

This clone was observed a few times. The V call is TRBV18, the J call TRBJ1-6; D gene uncertain. V lost 6 bases, J lost 9 bases, and 15 bases lay in between. The V gene's germline CDR1 is KGHSH and CDR2 LQKENI. The CDR3 contains 14 residues. CDR3 nucleotide sequence: TGTGCCAGCTCGCCGGGTCAGGAAGGTTCACCCCTCCACTTT. Translated, it gives CASSPGQEGSPLHF.

The table lists this clone with a few counts. The rearrangement links TRBV29-1 to TRBJ1-1; tentative D call: TRBD1 (5 bases). Germline CDR1 reads SQVTM; CDR2 reads ANQGSEA. The CDR3 is 13 amino acids. With 3 bases removed from V and 1 base from J, the gap between germline ends came to 9 bases. In DNA, the CDR3 is TGCAGCGTTGAGCGACAGCCGAACACTGAAGCTTTCTTT. Residues: CSVERQPNTEAFF. The full variable domain, its missing parts supplied by reference TRBV29-1 and TRBJ1-1, is SAVISQKPSRDICQRGTSLTIQCQVDSQVTMMFWYRQQPGQSLTLIATANQGSEATYESGFVIDKFPISRPNLTFSTLTVSNMSPEDSSIYLCSVERQPNTEAFFGQGTRLTVV.

This clone was observed a handful of times. V is TRBV30 and J is TRBJ1-5; 7 bases agree with TRBD1. Germline V gene sequence: CDR1 GTSNPN, CDR2 SVGIG (reference sequence). V was clipped by 0 bases and J by 5 bases; unmatched bases: 7. The CDR3 extends over 15 amino acids. CDR3 sequence: CAWSVGDSRDQPQHF. CDR3 nucleotide sequence: TGTGCCTGGAGTGTTGGGGACAGCAGGGATCAGCCCCAGCATTTT.

This clone was counted only a few times. This rearrangement joins TRBV2 to TRBJ1-2; D gene unclear. CDR3 length equals 12 residues. Germline V gene lookup returns CDR1 SNHLY and CDR2 FYNNEI. Trimming removed 3 bases from V and 11 bases from J, with 13 bases in between. The CDR3: CASSERLLGYTF. In DNA, the CDR3 is TGTGCCAGCAGTGAGAGGCTACTGGGGTACACCTTC. The variable domain in full, completed from reference TRBV2 and TRBJ1-2, reads EPEVTQTPSHQVTQMGQEVILRCVPISNHLYFYWYRQILGQKVEFLVSFYNNEISEKSEIFDDQFSVERPDGSNFTLKIRSTKLEDSAMYFCASSERLLGYTFGSGTRLTVV.

The V and J genes are TRBV12-2 and TRBJ2-3; the table's D gene call, TRBD2, was not cross checked with the DNA. TRBV12-2 is recorded as a pseudogene. The CDR3 has 15 residues. The CDR3 sequence is CASRYGLAGFYTQYF. In DNA, the CDR3 is TGTGCAAGTCGCTACGGACTAGCGGGTTTTTATACGCAGTATTTT.

This clone was observed a few times. This chain joins TRBV19 and TRBJ2-7; unclear D gene. Trimming stripped 5 bases from V and 0 bases from J, with 8 bases between. CDR1 LNHDA and CDR2 SQIVND come from the germline V gene (reference sequence). The CDR3 loop spans 13 amino acids. The CDR3 nucleotides read TGTGCCAGTAGTCAGTCGCGCTCCTACGAGCAGTACTTC. It codes for CASSQSRSYEQYF.

The chain couples TRBV6-6 to TRBJ2-7; 8 bases match TRBD2. This CDR3 has 13 residues. The trim removed 6 bases at V and 3 bases at J, leaving 4 bases unmatched. Germline values: CDR1 MNHNY, CDR2 SVGAGI (reference sequence). CDR3 sequence (DNA): TGTGCCAGCAGCCTGGGACTAGACTACGAGCAGTACTTC. This gives the protein CASSLGLDYEQYF.

The chain has TRBV5-6 and TRBJ2-5; D is unclear. CDR1 is SGHDT and CDR2 is YYEEEE in the germline V gene. The CDR3 is 13 amino acids. Trimming took off 2 bases at V and 2 bases at J, with 7 bases between the two ends. The CDR3 DNA reads as TGTGCCAGCAGCTTTTACCGACAAGAGACCCAGTACTTC. It encodes CASSFYRQETQYF. The complete variable domain, with remaining parts taken from reference TRBV5-6 and TRBJ2-5, reads DAGVTQSPTHLIKTRGQQVTLRCSPKSGHDTVSWYQQALGQGPQFIFQYYEEEERQRGNFPDRFSGHQFPNYSSELNVNALLLGDSALYLCASSFYRQETQYFGPGTRLLVL.

Here the CDR3 reads CASSMGQGQTQPQHF. The CDR3 nucleotides are TGTGCCAGTAGTATGGGACAGGGTCAAACTCAGCCCCAGCATTTT. V is TRBV19 and J is TRBJ1-5, with TRBD1 matching 9 bases. Germline V CDR1 and CDR2: LNHDA, SQIVND (reference sequence). The CDR3 totals 15 residues. Unmatched junction bases numbered 6, after V lost 3 bases and J lost 6 bases. Full variable domain (missing parts from reference TRBV19 and TRBJ1-5): DGGITQSPKYLFRKEGQNVTLSCEQNLNHDAMYWYRQDPGQGLRLIYYSQIVNDFQKGDIAEGYSVSREKKESFPLTVTSAQKNPTAFYLCASSMGQGQTQPQHFGDGTRLSIL.

The rearrangement uses TRBV2 and TRBJ2-5; 7 nucleotides align to TRBD2. This CDR3 contains 15 residues. Germline V gives CDR1 SNHLY, CDR2 FYNNEI. V shed 8 bases and J 2 bases; nucleotides not matched to a gene: 11. For the CDR3, the DNA is TGTGCCAGCTCAGTAAGGAGCGGGGAGCAAGAGACCCAGTACTTC. Translating it yields CASSVRSGEQETQYF.

The chain employs TRBV7-9 and TRBJ2-3; 12 bases are a match to TRBD2. There are 15 residues in the CDR3. Germline V lookup: CDR1 SEHNR, CDR2 FQNEAQ (reference sequence). V gave up 2 bases and J gave up 12 bases; unmatched junction bases: 9. CDR3 amino acids: CASSLSLAGGPPQYF. CDR3 nucleotide sequence: TGTGCCAGCAGCTTATCGCTAGCGGGGGGGCCTCCACAGTATTTT.

This clone appeared a few times. CDR3: CASSLGRSGTGYGYTF. The CDR3 region has the DNA TGTGCCAGCAGCTTGGGACGCTCCGGGACAGGATATGGCTACACCTTC. The chain recombines TRBV5-6 with TRBJ1-2; TRBD1 matches at 8 bases. J was trimmed by 5 bases and V by 0 bases; bases with no gene match: 9. The CDR3 runs to 16 residues. CDR1 is SGHDT and CDR2 is YYEEEE in the germline V gene.

In nucleotides, the CDR3 is TGTGCCAGCAGTTGGGGGTCTACTGGGGGAGAGACCCAGTACTTC. Amino acid sequence: CASSWGSTGGETQYF. The V gene is TRBV2, the J gene TRBJ2-5; D may correspond to TRBD1 or TRBD2 (5 bases each). CDR3 length: 15 amino acids. Trimming cost V 5 bases and J 4 bases, with 17 bases left between them. Germline values: CDR1 SNHLY, CDR2 FYNNEI.

This sequence joins TRBV9 and TRBJ2-2; D gene unclear. V lost 0 bases and J lost 0, with 9 bases in between. The CDR3 has 16 amino acids. The germline gives CDR1 SGDLS, CDR2 YYNGEE. CDR3 sequence reads: CASSVVAVANTGELFF. CDR3 nucleotide sequence: TGTGCCAGCAGCGTAGTTGCAGTCGCGAACACCGGGGAGCTGTTTTTT.

The chain combines TRBV4-1 with TRBJ1-2, with D hard to call. Trimming removed 6 bases from V and 6 bases from J, with 14 bases in between. The germline CDR1 and CDR2 sequences are MGHRA and YSYEKL. The CDR3 loop spans 13 amino acids. CDR3: CASSLKGSHGYTF. In DNA form, the CDR3 reads TGCGCCAGCAGTCTGAAGGGTAGCCATGGCTACACCTTC.

This clone has a single count. The chain couples TRBV5-4 to TRBJ2-7; 10 bases agree with TRBD1. Germline V gene lookup returns CDR1 SGHNT and CDR2 YYREEE (reference sequence). With 2 bases clipped from V and 1 base from J, the junction kept 3 bases outside the gene matches. The CDR3 has 15 amino acids. CDR3 residues: CASSFRDRGSYEQYF. The CDR3 nucleotides read TGTGCCAGCAGCTTCCGGGACAGGGGTTCCTACGAGCAGTACTTC.

V is TRBV28 and J is TRBJ2-7; 7 positions match TRBD1. CDR3 length: 14 amino acids. Trimming at V came to 5 bases and at J to 3 bases, leaving 7 bases not matched to a gene. Germline V gene data show CDR1 as MDHEN and CDR2 as SYDVKM. The CDR3 spells CASSKATGYYEQYF. In DNA, the CDR3 is TGTGCCAGCAGTAAGGCGACAGGGTACTACGAGCAGTACTTC.

This clone showed up just a few times. The genes are TRBV9 and TRBJ1-5; D is unresolved. V was cut by 10 bases and J by 0 bases, with 14 bases left in between. Germline CDR1 and CDR2: SGDLS and YYNGEE. CDR3 length: 14 amino acids. The CDR3 here is CALGGSNSNQPQHF. In DNA form, the CDR3 reads TGTGCCCTGGGAGGGTCTAATAGCAATCAGCCCCAGCATTTT.

This rearrangement joins TRBV5-1 to TRBJ2-1; D is perhaps TRBD1 or TRBD2 (6 bases each). Trimming left V 4 bases short and J 7 bases short, with 15 bases between. CDR3 length: 14 residues. The germline V gene encodes CDR1 SGHRS and CDR2 YFSETQ. CDR3 bases: TGCGCCAGCAGCCCAGGGGCGGGGCGGAATGAGCAGTTCTTC. Translation: CASSPGAGRNEQFF.

The rearrangement joins TRBV2 to TRBJ1-1; 9 nucleotides line up with TRBD1. The CDR3 is 16 residues long. Germline V gene lookup returns CDR1 SNHLY and CDR2 FYNNEI. V lost 0 bases and J lost 4; bases outside the gene matches: 6. CDR3 DNA sequence: TGTGCCAGCAGTGAAGCGCGGTCGACAGGGGGCACTGAAGCTTTCTTT. Translating gives CASSEARSTGGTEAFF.